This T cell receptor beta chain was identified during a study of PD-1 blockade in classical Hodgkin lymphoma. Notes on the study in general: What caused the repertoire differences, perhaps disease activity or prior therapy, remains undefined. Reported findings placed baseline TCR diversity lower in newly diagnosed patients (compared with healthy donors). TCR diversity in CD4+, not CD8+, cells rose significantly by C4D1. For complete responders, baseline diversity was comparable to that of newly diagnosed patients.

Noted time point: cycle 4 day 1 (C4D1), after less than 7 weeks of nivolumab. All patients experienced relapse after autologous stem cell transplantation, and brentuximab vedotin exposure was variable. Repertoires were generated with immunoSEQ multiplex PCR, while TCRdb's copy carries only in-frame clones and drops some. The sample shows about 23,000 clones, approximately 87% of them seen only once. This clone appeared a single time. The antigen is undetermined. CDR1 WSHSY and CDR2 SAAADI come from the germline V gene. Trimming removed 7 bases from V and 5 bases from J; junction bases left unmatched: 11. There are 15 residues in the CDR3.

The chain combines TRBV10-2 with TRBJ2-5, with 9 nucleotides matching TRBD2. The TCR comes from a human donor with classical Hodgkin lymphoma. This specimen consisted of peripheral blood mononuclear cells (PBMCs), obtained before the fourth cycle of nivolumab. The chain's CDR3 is CASKGLASSSETQYF. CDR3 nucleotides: TGCGCCAGCAAAGGACTAGCGTCATCGAGCGAGACCCAGTACTTC.